The rows below give T cell receptor beta chains drawn from one sample of a study of blood T cell repertoires in COVID-19. TCRdb's table, derived via immunoSEQ multiplex PCR, lists solely in-frame clones and lacks some. The sample has around 400,000 clones, around 83% seen once; the top ten hold around 5.1%. Specimen: PBMCs or T cells enriched from blood (not recorded which). Every receptor here comes from a woman in her forties or fifties who had recovered from COVID-19. Both conserved end residues are trimmed from each CDR3.

>TRBV2
ASSRQSNQPQH
>TRBV5-6
ASSLDTSAGLNGYT
>TRBV18
ASSPGTAHNQPQH
>TRBV5-1
ASSTGQSNEKLF
>TRBV5-6
ASSGPGGSYGYT
>TRBV7-3
ASSSRGAGYT
>TRBV19
ASSRDGGAYNEQF
>TRBV28
ASSFVSGANVLT
>TRBV6-5
AHQGQGTGYEQY
>TRBV5-1
ASSWTSGGAGEQF
>TRBV28
ASAGGVRYEQF
>TRBV30
AWSVGGDNSPLH
>TRBV18
ASSTMEVRNYGYT
>TRBV6-1
ASSVFFFSVERNTIY
>TRBV5-1
ASSVEGGGYT
>TRBV6-1
ASSDKLQGQY
>TRBV6-2/TRBV6-3
ASSPYQLYEQY
>TRBV4-3
ASSQTRNFAYGYT
>TRBV5-1
ASSQQGGTNEKLF
>TRBV12-3/TRBV12-4
ATILGYEQY
>TRBV30
AWSVPDRGLRGYT
>TRBV5-3
ARSLSCQGDEKLF
>TRBV7-2
ASSRRGYGYT
>TRBV19
ASSTTGASNEKLF
>TRBV5-4
ASSLVGSPEAF
>TRBV5-1
ASNPGQGDYGYT
>TRBV19
ASSSLGGSSNQPQH
>TRBV3-1/TRBV3-2
ASSQVYQTVHRGINYEQY
>TRBV5-4
ASSLGGGRTYEQY
>TRBV29-1
SVITAGDTQY
>TRBV27
ASSLFRGRSSDTEAF
>TRBV12-3/TRBV12-4
ASRGPGVETQY
>TRBV19
ASSMDRFSGNTIY
>TRBV6-2/TRBV6-3
ASSWLGLAGVGELF
>TRBV29-1
SVAGGRYTEAF
>TRBV6-2/TRBV6-3
ASSYTRIRPTYEQY
>TRBV7-2
ASSLLAGGLNEQF
>TRBV30
AWGRSKGLNTEAF
>TRBV7-3
ASSRSGAGANTGELF
>TRBV5-1
ASSDYRQGPELNYGYT
>TRBV11-2
ASSFDREAGYT
>TRBV30
AWRQAFAGELF
>TRBV5-6
ASSLSSVGYT
>TRBV5-3
ARSLGRFYGYT
>TRBV7-2
ASSRQGSGANVLT
>TRBV7-2
ASSLALAGIYQETQY
>TRBV2
ASSVAGSTGGYT
>TRBV2
ASSYGTTALASYNEQF
>TRBV28
ASSFVGLAGPSTDTQY
>TRBV5-4
ASSLVSSRGGGEKLF
>TRBV6-1
ASSEGQHYYNEQF
>TRBV11-2
ASSLLGQGAGYT
>TRBV6-5
ASRRPLAGVNEQF
>TRBV5-1
ASSLMGQGSLGYT
>TRBV10-1
ASSESWVRVDTEAF